This entry describes one T cell receptor (beta chain). Its antigen is undetermined. The source of the sample is a study of cytomegalovirus exposure and HLA in healthy donors. Across the study: There were 90 million to 140 million unique TCR beta sequences, drawn from approximately 180 million T cells, in an earlier analysis.

Researchers ran the PCR with 60 Vbeta and 13 Jbeta primers. Profiled with immunoSEQ multiplex PCR; TCRdb holds only in-frame clones, not every one. This table holds some 140,000 clones, roughly 80% found once. V dropped 4 bases and J dropped 4 bases, with 11 bases sitting between them. Per germline, CDR1 SGHTA and CDR2 FQGNSA. The length of the CDR3 is 13 residues. Study-wide results and limits: 150 to 200 TCR beta chains were listed as cytomegalovirus-associated. Per a prior analysis, the majority of TCR beta V segments were productive roughly 87% or roughly 30% of the time.

This receptor was obtained from a man aged 25-40 years in good health and CMV-seropositive. V usage is TRBV7-2 and J usage is TRBJ2-7; possibly TRBD1 for D (5 bases). The sequenced material came from PBMCs. The CDR3 here is CASSYRRGYEQYF. For the CDR3, the DNA is TGTGCCAGCAGCTACCGAAGGGGATACGAGCAGTACTTC.